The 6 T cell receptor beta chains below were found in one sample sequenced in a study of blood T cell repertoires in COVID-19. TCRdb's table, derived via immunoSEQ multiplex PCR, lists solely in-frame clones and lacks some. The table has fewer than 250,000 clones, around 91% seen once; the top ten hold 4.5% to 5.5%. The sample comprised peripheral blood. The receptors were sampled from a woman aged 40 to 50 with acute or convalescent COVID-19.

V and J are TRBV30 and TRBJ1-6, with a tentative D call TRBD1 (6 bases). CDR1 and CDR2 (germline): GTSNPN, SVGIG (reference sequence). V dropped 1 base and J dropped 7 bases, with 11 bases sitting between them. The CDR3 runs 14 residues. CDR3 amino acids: CAWSDQGWNSPLHF. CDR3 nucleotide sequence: TGTGCCTGGAGTGATCAGGGGTGGAATTCACCCCTCCACTTT.

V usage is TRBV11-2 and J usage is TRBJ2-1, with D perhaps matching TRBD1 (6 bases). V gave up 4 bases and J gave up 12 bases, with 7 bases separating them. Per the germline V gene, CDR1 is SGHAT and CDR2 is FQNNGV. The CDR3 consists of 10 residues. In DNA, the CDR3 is TGTGCCAGCAGCTCCAGGGGGCAGTTCTTC. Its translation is CASSSRGQFF.

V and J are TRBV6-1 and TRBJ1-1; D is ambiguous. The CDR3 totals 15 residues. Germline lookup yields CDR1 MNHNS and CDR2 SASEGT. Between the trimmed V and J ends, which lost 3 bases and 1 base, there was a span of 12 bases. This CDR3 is CASSEWEAWNTEAFF. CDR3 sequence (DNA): TGTGCCAGCAGTGAGTGGGAGGCTTGGAACACTGAAGCTTTCTTT.

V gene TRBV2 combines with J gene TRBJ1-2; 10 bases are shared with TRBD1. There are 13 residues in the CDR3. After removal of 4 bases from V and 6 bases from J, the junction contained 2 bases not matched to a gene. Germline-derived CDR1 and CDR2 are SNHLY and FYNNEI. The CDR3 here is CASSVDRGDGYTF. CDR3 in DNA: TGTGCCAGCAGTGTGGACAGGGGGGATGGCTACACCTTC.

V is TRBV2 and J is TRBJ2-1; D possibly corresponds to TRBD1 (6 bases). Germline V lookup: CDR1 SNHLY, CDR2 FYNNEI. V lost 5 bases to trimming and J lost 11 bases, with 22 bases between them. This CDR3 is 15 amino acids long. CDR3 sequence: CASSRMTGNNNKQFF. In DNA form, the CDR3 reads TGTGCCAGCAGTCGCATGACAGGTAATAACAACAAGCAGTTCTTC.

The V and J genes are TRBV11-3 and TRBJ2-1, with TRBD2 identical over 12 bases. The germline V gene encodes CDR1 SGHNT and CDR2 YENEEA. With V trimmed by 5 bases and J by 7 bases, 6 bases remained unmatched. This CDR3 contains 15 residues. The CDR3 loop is CASSPRTSGDNEQFF. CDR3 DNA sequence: TGTGCCAGCAGCCCCCGGACTAGCGGGGATAATGAGCAGTTCTTC.